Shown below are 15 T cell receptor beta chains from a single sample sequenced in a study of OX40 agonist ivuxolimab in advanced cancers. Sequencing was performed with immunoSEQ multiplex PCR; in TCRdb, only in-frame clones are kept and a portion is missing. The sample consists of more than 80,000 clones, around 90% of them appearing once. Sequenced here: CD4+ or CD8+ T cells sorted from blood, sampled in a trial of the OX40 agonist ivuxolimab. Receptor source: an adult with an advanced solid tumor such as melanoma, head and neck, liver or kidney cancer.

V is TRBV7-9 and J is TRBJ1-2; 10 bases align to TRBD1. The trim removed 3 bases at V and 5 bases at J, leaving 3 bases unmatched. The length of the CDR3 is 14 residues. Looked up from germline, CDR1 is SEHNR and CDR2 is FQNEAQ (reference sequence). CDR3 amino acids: CASSLGQGFYGYTF. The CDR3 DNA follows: TGTGCCAGCAGCTTGGGACAGGGGTTTTATGGCTACACCTTC.

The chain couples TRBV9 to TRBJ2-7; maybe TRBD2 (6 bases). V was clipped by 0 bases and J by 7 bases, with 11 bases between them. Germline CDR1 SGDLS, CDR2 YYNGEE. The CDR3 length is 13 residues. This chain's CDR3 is CASSVVEGGEQYF. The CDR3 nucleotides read TGTGCCAGCAGCGTAGTGGAGGGCGGGGAGCAGTACTTC.

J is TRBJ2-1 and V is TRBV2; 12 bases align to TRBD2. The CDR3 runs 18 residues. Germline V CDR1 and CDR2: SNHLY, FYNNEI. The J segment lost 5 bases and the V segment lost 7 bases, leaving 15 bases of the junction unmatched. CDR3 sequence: CASIGPSGRAWGNNEQFF. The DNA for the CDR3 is TGTGCCAGCATCGGCCCTAGCGGGAGGGCCTGGGGGAACAATGAGCAGTTCTTC.

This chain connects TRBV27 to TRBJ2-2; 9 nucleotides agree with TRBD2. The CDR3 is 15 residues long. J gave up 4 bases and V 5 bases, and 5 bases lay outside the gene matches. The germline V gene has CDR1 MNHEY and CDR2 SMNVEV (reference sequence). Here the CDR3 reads CASSISGRGTGELFF. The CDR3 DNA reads TGTGCCAGCAGTATTAGCGGGAGAGGCACCGGGGAGCTGTTTTTT.

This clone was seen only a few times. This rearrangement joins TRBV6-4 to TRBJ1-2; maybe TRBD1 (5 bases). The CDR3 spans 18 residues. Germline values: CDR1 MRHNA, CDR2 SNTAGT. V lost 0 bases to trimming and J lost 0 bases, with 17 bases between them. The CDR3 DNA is TGTGCCAGCAGTGACTCAGGACAAAAGGGAACAGCTAACTATGGCTACACCTTC. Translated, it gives CASSDSGQKGTANYGYTF.

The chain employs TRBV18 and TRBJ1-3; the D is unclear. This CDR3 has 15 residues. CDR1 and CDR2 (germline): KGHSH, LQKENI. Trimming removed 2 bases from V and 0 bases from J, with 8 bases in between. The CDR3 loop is CASSPAGNSGNTIYF. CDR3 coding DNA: TGTGCCAGCTCACCAGCGGGTAACTCTGGAAACACCATATATTTT.

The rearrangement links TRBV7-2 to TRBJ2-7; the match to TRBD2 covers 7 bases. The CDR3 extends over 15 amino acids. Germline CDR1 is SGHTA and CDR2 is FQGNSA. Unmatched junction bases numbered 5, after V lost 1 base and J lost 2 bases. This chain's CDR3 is CASSLDGGSTYEQYF. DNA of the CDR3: TGTGCCAGCAGCTTAGATGGCGGGAGTACCTACGAGCAGTACTTC.

The CDR3 nucleotides are TGTGCCAGCAGTGAAATTGGGGGCAGTCGCACAGATACGCAGTATTTT. Translation: CASSEIGGSRTDTQYF. The chain combines TRBV6-1 with TRBJ2-3; perhaps TRBD1 as D (6 bases). This CDR3 has 16 residues. The V end lost 2 bases, the J end lost 1 base, and 13 bases lay between the germline ends. CDR1 MNHNS and CDR2 SASEGT come from the germline V gene.

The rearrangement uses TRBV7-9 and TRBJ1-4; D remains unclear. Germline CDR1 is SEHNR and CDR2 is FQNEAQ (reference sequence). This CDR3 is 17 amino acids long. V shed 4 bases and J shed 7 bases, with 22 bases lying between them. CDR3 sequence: CASSSGSFGSQIEKLFF. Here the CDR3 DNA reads TGTGCCAGCAGCTCCGGTAGCTTTGGGTCCCAAATTGAAAAACTGTTTTTT.

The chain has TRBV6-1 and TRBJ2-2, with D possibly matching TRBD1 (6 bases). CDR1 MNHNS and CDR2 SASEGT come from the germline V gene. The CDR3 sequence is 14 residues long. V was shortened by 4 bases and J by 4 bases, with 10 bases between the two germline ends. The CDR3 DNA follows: TGTGCCAGCAGTGGCGGACAGTCCACCGGGGAGCTGTTTTTT. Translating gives CASSGGQSTGELFF.

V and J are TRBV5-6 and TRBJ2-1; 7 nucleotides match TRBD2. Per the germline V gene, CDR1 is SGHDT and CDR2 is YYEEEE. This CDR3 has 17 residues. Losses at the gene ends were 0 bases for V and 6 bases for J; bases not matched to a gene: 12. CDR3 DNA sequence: TGTGCCAGCAGCTTGGTGGTTGGGGGGGACCTATTCAATGAGCAGTTCTTC. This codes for CASSLVVGGDLFNEQFF.

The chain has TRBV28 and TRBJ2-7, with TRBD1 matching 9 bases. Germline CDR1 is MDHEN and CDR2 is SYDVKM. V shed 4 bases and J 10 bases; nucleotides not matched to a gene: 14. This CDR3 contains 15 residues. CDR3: CASSSSGTGLYGQYF. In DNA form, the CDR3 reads TGTGCCAGCAGTTCGAGTGGGACAGGGCTCTATGGACAGTACTTC.

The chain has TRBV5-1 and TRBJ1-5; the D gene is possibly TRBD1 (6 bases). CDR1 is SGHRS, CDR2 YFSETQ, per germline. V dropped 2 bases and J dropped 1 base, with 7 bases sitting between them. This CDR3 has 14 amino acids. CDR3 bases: TGCGCCAGCAGCTTAACAGGGAGCAATCAGCCCCAGCATTTT. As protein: CASSLTGSNQPQHF.

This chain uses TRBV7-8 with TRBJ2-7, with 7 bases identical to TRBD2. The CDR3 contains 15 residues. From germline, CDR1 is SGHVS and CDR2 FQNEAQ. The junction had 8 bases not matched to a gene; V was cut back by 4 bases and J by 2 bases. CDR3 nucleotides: TGTGCCAGCAGCTATACCCCCGGACTAGCCTACGAGCAGTACTTC. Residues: CASSYTPGLAYEQYF.

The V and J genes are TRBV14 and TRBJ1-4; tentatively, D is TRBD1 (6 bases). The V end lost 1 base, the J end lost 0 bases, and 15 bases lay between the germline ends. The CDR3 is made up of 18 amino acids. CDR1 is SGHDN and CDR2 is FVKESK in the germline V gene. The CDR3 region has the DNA TGTGCCAGCAGCCAAGTAAGGGGACAAATAGCAACTAATGAAAAACTGTTTTTT. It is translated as CASSQVRGQIATNEKLFF.